This record concerns one TCR beta chain sequence. The antigen remains undetermined. The ends were cut back, 6 bases at V and 11 bases at J, with 29 bases in the middle. The CDR3 extends over 18 amino acids. From germline, CDR1 is KGHSH and CDR2 LQKENI. The sample comes from a study of Ad26.COV2.S vaccination and SARS-CoV-2 variants. Points from the study as a whole: Spike-specific TCR breadth was greater in vaccine than placebo recipients.

Treatment in this sample: roughly 20 received Ad26.COV2.S at low or high dose, single or two shots; 5 received placebo; per-sample allocation not given. Vaccine and placebo recipients were sampled on day 63 after the first injection. Libraries were prepared by immunoSEQ multiplex PCR; TCRdb keeps only in-frame clonotypes and omits some of them. The table shows some 460,000 clones, with 80% to 90% occurring only once. Sample: peripheral blood, taken in a trial of Ad26.COV2.S vaccine versus placebo. The receptor was isolated from a person aged 18 to 59 who received the Ad26.COV2.S COVID-19 vaccine or a placebo. The V gene is TRBV18, the J gene TRBJ1-6; tentatively, D is TRBD1 (6 bases). CDR3 coding DNA: TGTGCCAGCTCTCACCAGCCGCAGGGGCCGCTGGGGGAAGCACCCCTCCACTTT. Its translation is CASSHQPQGPLGEAPLHF.